One T cell receptor (beta chain) is described in this entry. The V end lost 3 bases, the J end lost 0 bases, and 17 bases lay between the germline ends. Germline CDR1 is PRHDT and CDR2 is FYEKMQ (reference sequence). The CDR3 totals 17 residues. This sample was included in a study of blood T cell repertoires in COVID-19. Looking at the study overall: The samples span acute and convalescent COVID-19 from the United States, Italy and Spain. PBMCs, B-cell-depleted T cells, or T cells were the source of the cDNA or gDNA that made up the material.

In the original analysis: The authors estimated nucleated cell counts from reference gene primer amplification. Sequenced by immunoSEQ multiplex PCR; TCRdb stores in-frame clones only, minus some. The DNA gave D and trimming, while V, J and clone size come from that table. The profile covers about 100,000 clones, with over 80% appearing a single time and 13% taken by the ten largest. The origin of this receptor is a man between 45 and 60 years old with active or convalescent COVID-19. Source material: peripheral blood. The gene calls are TRBV13 and TRBJ2-5; tentative D call: TRBD2 (6 bases). CDR3 bases: TGTGCCAGCAGCTTCTACTTAGCTAGCGAATACCAAGAGACCCAGTACTTC. Translating it yields CASSFYLASEYQETQYF.